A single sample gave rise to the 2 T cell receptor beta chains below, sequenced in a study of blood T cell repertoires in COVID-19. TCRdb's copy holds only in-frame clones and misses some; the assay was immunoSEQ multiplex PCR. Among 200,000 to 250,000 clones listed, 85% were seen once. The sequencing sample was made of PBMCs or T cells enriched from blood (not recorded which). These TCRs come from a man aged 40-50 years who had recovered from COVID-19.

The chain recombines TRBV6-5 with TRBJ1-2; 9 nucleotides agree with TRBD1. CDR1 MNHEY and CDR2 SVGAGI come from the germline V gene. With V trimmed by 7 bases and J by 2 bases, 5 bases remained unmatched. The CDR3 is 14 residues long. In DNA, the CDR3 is TGTGCCAGCACCCCCACAGGGGGCAACTATGGCTACACCTTC. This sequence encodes CASTPTGGNYGYTF.

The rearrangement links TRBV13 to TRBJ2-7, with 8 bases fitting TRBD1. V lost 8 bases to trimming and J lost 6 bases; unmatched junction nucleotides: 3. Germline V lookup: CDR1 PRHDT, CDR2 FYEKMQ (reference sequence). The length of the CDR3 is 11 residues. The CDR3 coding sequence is TGTGCCAGCGGACAGGGATTCGAGCAGTACTTC. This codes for CASGQGFEQYF.